This is a list of T cell receptor beta chains from one sample in a study of beta chain features in type 1 diabetes. Measured with immunoSEQ multiplex PCR; TCRdb has only the in-frame clones, and not every one. This table has hundreds of thousands of clones, roughly 13% appearing once. Specimen: naive CD4+ T cells from blood. These receptors came from a man aged 18 to 29 in good health. Each CDR3 is given with its conserved first and last residue. D genes are given only for firm matches. Rows give clone size only sometimes, using once, few, many, or a class for an expanded clone.

D gene	V gene	clone size	J gene	CDR3 protein	CDR3 DNA
-	TRBV18	-	TRBJ2-1	CASSPARQVNEQFF	TGTGCCAGCTCACCCGCTCGACAGGTCAATGAGCAGTTCTTC
-	TRBV13	-	TRBJ2-1	CASSPGQYNEQFF	TGTGCCAGCAGCCCCGGACAGTACAATGAGCAGTTCTTC
-	TRBV28	-	TRBJ2-7	CASSNNRGYEQYF	TGTGCCAGCAGCAACAACCGGGGCTACGAGCAGTACTTC
-	TRBV5-4	few	TRBJ2-2	CASSPDGSRGTGELFF	TGTGCCAGCAGCCCGGACGGGAGTAGGGGCACCGGGGAGCTGTTTTTT
TRBD1	TRBV29-1	few	TRBJ1-3	CSVERTGGNTIYF	TGCAGCGTTGAGAGGACAGGGGGGAACACCATATATTTT
-	TRBV15	-	TRBJ2-5	CATSSVRSNQETQYF	TGTGCCACCAGCAGCGTCCGGTCCAATCAAGAGACCCAGTACTTC
-	TRBV6-5	-	TRBJ2-7	CASSYQSGAYEQYF	TGTGCCAGCAGTTACCAGTCAGGGGCCTACGAGCAGTACTTC
-	TRBV6-1	-	TRBJ1-2	CASSVREYGYTF	TGTGCCAGCAGTGTGAGGGAGTATGGCTACACCTTC
TRBD2	TRBV5-6	-	TRBJ2-2	CASSPGGGLNTGELFF	TGTGCCAGCAGCCCGGGGGGAGGGCTGAACACCGGGGAGCTGTTTTTT
TRBD1	TRBV7-3	-	TRBJ1-5	CASSLDRGRGQPQHF	TGTGCCAGCAGCTTGGACAGGGGGCGCGGTCAGCCCCAGCATTTT
-	TRBV25-1	few	TRBJ2-3	CASSGSPSDTQYF	TGTGCCAGCAGTGGGAGTCCGTCAGATACGCAGTATTTT
-	TRBV28	-	TRBJ2-7	CASSPSTGEQYF	TGTGCCAGCAGTCCCAGTACAGGGGAGCAGTACTTC
TRBD2	TRBV28	-	TRBJ2-1	CASSTQREDDNEQFF	TGTGCCAGCAGTACTCAGCGGGAAGACGACAATGAGCAGTTCTTC
-	TRBV28	-	TRBJ2-7	CASSFSVYEQYF	TGTGCCAGCAGTTTTTCCGTCTACGAGCAGTACTTC
-	TRBV18	-	TRBJ2-5	CASSPREETQYF	TGTGCCAGCTCACCTCGGGAAGAGACCCAGTACTTC
-	TRBV7-2	few	TRBJ2-5	CASSSLGGTVETQYF	TGTGCCAGCAGCTCCCTTGGGGGGACGGTAGAGACCCAGTACTTC
TRBD1	TRBV4-1	-	TRBJ2-7	CASSRGQGTYEQYF	TGCGCCAGCAGCCGCGGACAGGGGACTTACGAGCAGTACTTC
-	TRBV11-3	-	TRBJ2-2	CASSLEGRTNTGELFF	TGTGCCAGCAGCTTAGAGGGCCGCACGAACACCGGGGAGCTGTTTTTT
-	TRBV28	-	TRBJ2-1	CASSSPSMRGQFF	TGTGCCAGCAGTTCCCCTTCGATGAGAGGGCAGTTCTTC
TRBD1	TRBV7-2	few	TRBJ1-2	CASSLAGTGGLGYTF	TGTGCCAGCAGCTTAGCCGGGACAGGGGGCTTGGGCTACACCTTC
TRBD2	TRBV9	few	TRBJ2-5	CASSASGLAGGIETQYF	TGTGCCAGCAGCGCGAGCGGACTAGCGGGGGGGATAGAGACCCAGTACTTC
-	TRBV27	few	TRBJ1-1	CASSLNPVLSTEAFF	TGTGCCAGCAGTTTAAACCCAGTCCTTTCGACTGAAGCTTTCTTT
TRBD2	TRBV7-2	few	TRBJ2-7	CASSPPGGGTYEQYF	TGTGCCAGCAGCCCCCCCGGCGGGGGGACCTACGAGCAGTACTTC
-	TRBV25-1	-	TRBJ2-1	CASSSPGHINEQFF	TGTGCCAGCAGTAGCCCGGGACACATCAATGAGCAGTTCTTC
-	TRBV5-1	-	TRBJ1-4	CASNGGGGTEKLFF	TGCGCCAGCAACGGGGGGGGAGGAACTGAAAAACTGTTTTTT
-	TRBV6-1	few	TRBJ1-1	CASSEWPRPGSNTEAFF	TGTGCCAGCAGTGAATGGCCCCGACCGGGTTCGAACACTGAAGCTTTCTTT
-	TRBV18	few	TRBJ2-7	CASSRIGNALYEQYF	TGTGCCAGCTCCCGCATCGGGAATGCCCTCTACGAGCAGTACTTC
TRBD1	TRBV7-9	-	TRBJ1-2	CASSPPGQGGWGYTF	TGTGCCAGCAGCCCGCCGGGACAGGGAGGTTGGGGCTACACCTTC
-	TRBV9	-	TRBJ1-1	CASSATGTNTEAFF	TGTGCCAGCAGCGCGACCGGGACTAACACTGAAGCTTTCTTT
-	TRBV2	-	TRBJ1-5	CASSEALAGIQPQHF	TGTGCCAGCAGTGAAGCCTTGGCGGGAATACAGCCCCAGCATTTT
-	TRBV29-1	few	TRBJ2-7	CSVEVGLREQYF	TGCAGCGTTGAGGTCGGACTACGGGAGCAGTACTTC
-	TRBV5-1	-	TRBJ2-5	CASSLNVEETQYF	TGCGCCAGCAGCCTAAATGTGGAGGAGACCCAGTACTTC
-	TRBV27	few	TRBJ1-2	CASTSGHLALGYTF	TGTGCCAGCACCTCGGGACACTTAGCCCTTGGCTACACCTTC
-	TRBV7-6	-	TRBJ1-2	CASSLEGLYGYTF	TGTGCCAGCAGCTTAGAGGGACTCTATGGCTACACCTTC
-	TRBV27	-	TRBJ1-6	CASSSQTADNSPLHF	TGTGCCAGCAGTTCCCAGACAGCCGACAATTCACCCCTCCACTTT
-	TRBV4-2	-	TRBJ2-5	CASSQDRQVGETQYF	TGTGCCAGCAGCCAAGATAGACAGGTCGGGGAGACCCAGTACTTC
TRBD2	TRBV18	few	TRBJ2-7	CASSSGLAGAWGEQYF	TGTGCCAGCTCATCGGGACTAGCGGGGGCCTGGGGGGAGCAGTACTTC
TRBD1	TRBV4-2	few	TRBJ2-7	CASSTTGGSYEQYF	TGTGCCAGCAGTACGACAGGGGGATCCTACGAGCAGTACTTC
TRBD1	TRBV28	-	TRBJ1-5	CASSLQGAGTVGSQPQHF	TGTGCCAGCAGTCTTCAAGGCGCCGGGACAGTAGGGAGTCAGCCCCAGCATTTT
TRBD2	TRBV28	few	TRBJ2-3	CATKATSGTADTQYF	TGTGCCACCAAAGCGACTAGCGGGACGGCAGATACGCAGTATTTT
TRBD1	TRBV27	-	TRBJ1-5	CASSDRGNQPQHF	TGTGCCAGCAGCGACAGGGGTAATCAGCCCCAGCATTTT
TRBD2	TRBV30	-	TRBJ2-3	CAWSVLAGADTQYF	TGTGCCTGGAGTGTACTAGCGGGGGCAGATACGCAGTATTTT
-	TRBV30	-	TRBJ2-7	CAWVSAGFGEQYF	TGTGCCTGGGTGAGTGCGGGGTTTGGCGAGCAGTACTTC
TRBD2	TRBV18	few	TRBJ2-1	CASSPSGRAYEQFF	TGTGCCAGCTCACCTAGCGGGAGGGCCTATGAGCAGTTCTTC